Sequencing of this TCR beta chain was carried out in a study of blood T cell repertoires in COVID-19. Study-level background: Material from acute and convalescent COVID-19 was sourced from the United States, Italy and Spain.

The CDR3 contains 13 residues. Trimming took off 2 bases at V and 5 bases at J, with 10 bases between the two ends. CDR1 is GTSNPN, CDR2 SVGIG, per germline (reference sequence). As processed by the authors: Scientists estimated how many nucleated cells there were by amplifying reference gene primers. Here immunoSEQ multiplex PCR was the method, and the copy in TCRdb shows in-frame clones only, minus some. V and J calls and clone size are given by that table; D and trimming were obtained from the DNA. The sample carries about 280,000 clones, 85% to 90% recorded once. The chain has TRBV30 and TRBJ2-1; D remains ambiguous. Sample: peripheral blood. The TCR was taken from a human donor in a cohort sampled during active COVID-19. Here the CDR3 reads CAWSLIANNEQFF. Here the CDR3 DNA reads TGTGCCTGGAGTTTGATAGCCAACAATGAGCAGTTCTTC.